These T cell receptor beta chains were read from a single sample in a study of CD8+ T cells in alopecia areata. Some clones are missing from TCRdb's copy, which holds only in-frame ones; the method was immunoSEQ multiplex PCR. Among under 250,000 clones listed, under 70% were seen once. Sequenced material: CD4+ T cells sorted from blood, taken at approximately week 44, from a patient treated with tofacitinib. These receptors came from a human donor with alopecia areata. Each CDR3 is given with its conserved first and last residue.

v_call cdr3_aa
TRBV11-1 CASSLRGDWSYNEQFF
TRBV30 CAWSVQRAYNSPLHF
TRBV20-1 CSARTGDTQYF
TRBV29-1 CSAWDRGYGYTF
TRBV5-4 CASSQRAEEKLFF
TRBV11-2 CASSIGLAYEQYF
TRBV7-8 CASSLERGLLAEQYF
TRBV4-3 CASSQSKAGTSTDTQYF
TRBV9 CASSPRGAGSGETQYF
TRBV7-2 CASSLGTSGTDTQYF
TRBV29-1 CSVGGANYGYTF
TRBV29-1 CTIDRGVGYTF
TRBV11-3 CASSFRQSTDTQYF